This T cell receptor beta chain was obtained from a study of T cells in localized non-small cell lung cancer (dated by TCRdb to the early 2020s). Looking at the study overall: Comparing tumors with uninvolved tumor-adjacent lungs, the study looked at the T cell repertoires of 220 or so patients with early-stage NSCLC. The cohort was made up of around 220 treatment-naive NSCLC patients whose localized lung tumors had been resected. NSCLC patients had a mean age of roughly 66 years, and 129 were male and about a hundred female. Findings and caveats that apply to the study as a whole: Higher blood T cell density associated with longer overall survival, while higher adjacent-lung clonality associated with shorter survival. Uninvolved tumor-adjacent lung showed the highest T cell clonality, higher than tumor, which suggests more focused antigenic responses in the adjacent lung. Since the design was exploratory, TCR variables were selected using unadjusted p-values with no false-discovery rate correction. Because multi-region tumor sequencing was not done, intratumor heterogeneity could not be ruled out. Of the top 100 tumor clones, a median of roughly 56 were detected in paired uninvolved adjacent lung; some 28 were also among that lung's top 100.

TCR beta CDR3 regions were sequenced from DNA using the immunoSEQ Assay. The original methods were these. To compute T cell density, TCR beta template counts were normalized to usable DNA, which was estimated by amplifying housekeeping genes. Richness was estimated with the preseqR package, extrapolating to 400,000 templates for PBMC samples and 120,000 templates for tissue samples. Clonality was calculated as one minus Pielou's evenness. Tissue-enriched TCRs were identified by differential abundance testing using productive amino-acid clonotypes, minimum total count 5 and alpha 0.1. The Jaccard Index and the Morisita Overlap Index were used to quantify repertoire overlap between compartments. GLIPH grouped TCR beta CDR3s together with public tetramer-defined viral CDR3s, and a viral motif had to include at least three viral sequences and show V-gene enrichment. The table comes from immuneACCESS by way of TCRdb, which keeps in-frame sequences with V and J called. Part of the clones is missing from these tables; in studies checked, under half for an unresolved V gene and the rest for unknown reasons. From that table come the V and J calls and clone size; the DNA was used to work out D and trimming. For this sample there are about 34,000 clones; about 90% appear just once. The ten most abundant clones make up approximately 4% of the sample.

At diagnosis, tumor, uninvolved tumor-adjacent lung and peripheral blood were collected and then preserved as a mix of FFPE and fresh-frozen material. For TCR repertoire profiling, blood samples were analyzed in the form of peripheral blood mononuclear cells. V loses 6 bases, J loses 4 bases, and the germline ends lie 12 bases apart. Including the terminal cysteine and phenylalanine, the CDR3 comprises 13 residues. Of all the DNA, just the CDR3 is kept, 39 bases in frame from base 1. CDR1 MNHEY and CDR2 SVGAGI are derived from the germline V gene. With respect to this clone: Its target antigen remains unknown. The record has no base qualities; no much larger clone is one base away.

Recombination connected TRBV6-5 to TRBJ1-1, and the D gene may be TRBD1, 5 bases matching. Material: peripheral blood, obtained before any cancer treatment. The clonotype originates from a woman aged 40-70 years with stage I lung adenocarcinoma. The nucleotides read TGTGCCAGCAGCCTGGCCGACAGCACTGAAGCTTTCTTT. This translates into CASSLADSTEAFF.